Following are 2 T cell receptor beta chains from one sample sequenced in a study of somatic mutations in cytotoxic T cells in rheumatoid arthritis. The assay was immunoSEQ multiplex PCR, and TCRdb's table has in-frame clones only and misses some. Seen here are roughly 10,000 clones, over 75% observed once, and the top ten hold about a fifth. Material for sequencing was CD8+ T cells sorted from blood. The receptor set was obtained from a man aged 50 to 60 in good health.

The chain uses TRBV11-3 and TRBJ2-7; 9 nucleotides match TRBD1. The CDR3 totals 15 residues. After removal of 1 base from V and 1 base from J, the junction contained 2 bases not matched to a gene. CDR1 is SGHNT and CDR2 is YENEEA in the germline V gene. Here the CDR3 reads CASSLAGTGSYEQYF. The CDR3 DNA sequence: TGTGCCAGCAGCTTAGCCGGGACAGGGTCCTACGAGCAGTACTTC.

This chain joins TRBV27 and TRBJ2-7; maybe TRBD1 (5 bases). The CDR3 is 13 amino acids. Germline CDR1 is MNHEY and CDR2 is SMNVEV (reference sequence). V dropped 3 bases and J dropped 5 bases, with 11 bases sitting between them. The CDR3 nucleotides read TGTGCCAGCAGTTTTGCCAGGGAAGACGAGCAGTACTTC. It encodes CASSFAREDEQYF.